This entry lists 26 T cell receptor beta chains sequenced from one sample in a study of CD8 T cells in ankylosing spondylitis. MiXCR, applied by TCRdb to the 5' RACE reads, yields one record per CDR3 protein. The data show some 350,000 distinct CDR3 sequences, roughly 15% seen once. Sequenced input: blood, either unsorted or a sorted T cell fraction (not recorded which). The receptors shown here come from a male donor with ankylosing spondylitis or in good health (not recorded which).

There are a few counts of this clonotype. The chain links TRBV5-1 to TRBJ2-7; D may match TRBD1 or TRBD2 (5 bases each). V was shortened by 2 bases and J by 2 bases, with 14 bases between the two germline ends. Germline V gives CDR1 SGHRS, CDR2 YFSETQ. The CDR3 sequence is 15 residues long. The chain's CDR3 is CASSFDPGRTYEQYF. The DNA of the CDR3 is TGCGCCAGCAGCTTCGATCCGGGACGGACCTACGAGCAGTACTTC.

This clonotype turned up a few times. CDR3 nucleotide sequence: TGTGCCAGCAGCCTTAACGCGGCAGATACGCAGTATTTT. It yields the protein CASSLNAADTQYF. The chain carries TRBV7-2 and TRBJ2-3; D call uncertain. CDR1 SGHTA and CDR2 FQGNSA come from the germline V gene. This CDR3 region has 13 residues. Trimming took 5 bases from V and 4 from J, leaving 10 bases between them. Looking up the rest from reference TRBV7-2 and TRBJ2-3 gives the full variable domain: GAGVSQSPSNKVTEKGKDVELRCDPISGHTALYWYRQSLGQGLEFLIYFQGNSAPDKSGLPSDRFSAERTGGSVSTLTIQRTQQEDSAVYLCASSLNAADTQYFGPGTRLTVL.

In its sample, this clonotype was seen a few times. This chain connects TRBV18 to TRBJ1-1; D remains unclear. Per the germline V gene, CDR1 is KGHSH and CDR2 is LQKENI. The CDR3 covers 16 residues. V was clipped by 1 base and J by 0 bases, with 12 bases between them. CDR3 DNA: TGTGCCAGCTCACCACAAGCCATAACCTTGAACACTGAAGCTTTCTTT. It translates to CASSPQAITLNTEAFF.

This chain links TRBV20-1 with TRBJ1-6, with no clear D. Per the germline V gene, CDR1 is DFQATT and CDR2 is SNEGSKA (reference sequence). The CDR3 sequence is 15 residues long. V was shortened by 3 bases and J by 0 bases, with 9 bases between the two germline ends. CDR3 DNA sequence: TGCAGTGCTAGGATAGGTCCCTCCTATAATTCACCCCTCCACTTT. It yields the protein CSARIGPSYNSPLHF.

This clonotype has a handful of counts. V is TRBV3-1 and J is TRBJ2-1; no firm D call. The CDR3 runs 18 residues. Trimming stripped 3 bases from V and 4 bases from J, with 22 bases between. CDR1 and CDR2 (germline): LGHDT, YNNKEL (reference sequence). The CDR3 protein is CASSHNLGRKLTYNEQFF. Written as DNA, the CDR3 is TGTGCCAGCAGCCATAATCTCGGCAGAAAATTAACGTACAATGAGCAGTTCTTC.

The gene calls are TRBV9 and TRBJ2-1; 7 bases map to TRBD2. The germline V gene has CDR1 SGDLS and CDR2 YYNGEE. The V and J ends lost 0 bases and 4 bases, in that order; junction bases with no gene match: 7. The CDR3 is 16 residues long. This CDR3 is CASSVVSSGHYNEQFF. The CDR3 region has the DNA TGTGCCAGCAGCGTAGTCAGTAGCGGGCATTACAATGAGCAGTTCTTC.

This clonotype was seen a few times. The chain employs TRBV6-1 and TRBJ2-2, with 10 positions matching TRBD2. Germline V gives CDR1 MNHNS, CDR2 SASEGT. Germline trimming cut 9 bases from V and 7 bases from J; bases unmatched to any gene: 11. The CDR3 consists of 15 residues. Here the CDR3 DNA reads TGTGCCAGTAAAAGCGGGAGGGTCCCTGGCGGGGAGCTGTTTTTT. Its protein is CASKSGRVPGGELFF.

The rearrangement uses TRBV7-9 and TRBJ2-5, with 8 bases aligning to TRBD2. Unmatched junction bases numbered 8, after V lost 3 bases and J lost 5 bases. Germline values: CDR1 SEHNR, CDR2 FQNEAQ (reference sequence). This CDR3 region has 15 residues. The CDR3 coding sequence is TGTGCCAGCAGCTTGAGCGGGAGCACCTCGGAGACCCAGTACTTC. Translating it yields CASSLSGSTSETQYF. Drawing the rest from reference TRBV7-9 and TRBJ2-5, the complete variable domain is DTGVSQNPRHKITKRGQNVTFRCDPISEHNRLYWYRQTLGQGPEFLTYFQNEAQLEKSRLLSDRFSAERPKGSFSTLEIQRTEQGDSAMYLCASSLSGSTSETQYFGPGTRLLVL.

This clonotype showed up just a few times. The V gene is TRBV20-1, the J gene TRBJ2-1, with 7 bases that match TRBD1. Germline V gene data show CDR1 as DFQATT and CDR2 as SNEGSKA (reference sequence). J was trimmed by 1 base and V by 3 bases; bases with no gene match: 3. The CDR3 totals 14 residues. The CDR3 spells CSARGDSSYNEQFF. The CDR3 bases are TGCAGTGCTAGGGGGGACAGTTCCTACAATGAGCAGTTCTTC.

This clonotype was observed a few times. The V gene is TRBV10-3, the J gene TRBJ2-5; D perhaps matches TRBD2 (5 bases). CDR1 and CDR2 from the germline V gene are ENHRY and SYGVKD. The V end lost 2 bases, the J end lost 4 bases, and 14 bases lay between the germline ends. This CDR3 region has 15 residues. CDR3 amino acids: CAISERVNGIETQYF. For the CDR3, the DNA is TGTGCCATCAGTGAGAGGGTTAACGGGATAGAGACCCAGTACTTC.

This chain joins TRBV7-2 and TRBJ2-1, with TRBD2 matching 11 bases. With V trimmed by 5 bases and J by 3 bases, 6 bases remained unmatched. In germline, CDR1 is SGHTA, CDR2 FQGNSA. The CDR3 totals 16 residues. CDR3 sequence reads: CASSTRTSGHYNEQFF. The CDR3 DNA follows: TGTGCCAGCAGCACCCGGACTAGCGGGCACTACAATGAGCAGTTCTTC. Based on the CDR3 plus reference TRBV7-2 and TRBJ2-1, the full variable domain is GAGVSQSPSNKVTEKGKDVELRCDPISGHTALYWYRQSLGQGLEFLIYFQGNSAPDKSGLPSDRFSAERTGGSVSTLTIQRTQQEDSAVYLCASSTRTSGHYNEQFFGPGTRLTVL.

The chain recombines TRBV5-1 with TRBJ2-3; 10 nucleotides align to TRBD2. This CDR3 has 16 residues. Germline assignment: CDR1 SGHRS and CDR2 YFSETQ. V trimming: 0 bases; J trimming: 3 bases; junction bases outside the gene matches: 4. CDR3 nucleotides: TGCGCCAGCAGCTTGGCCTCACTAGCGGGAACAGATACGCAGTATTTT. This gives the protein CASSLASLAGTDTQYF. Looking up the rest from reference TRBV5-1 and TRBJ2-3 gives the full variable domain: KAGVTQTPRYLIKTRGQQVTLSCSPISGHRSVSWYQQTPGQGLQFLFEYFSETQRNKGNFPGRFSGRQFSNSRSEMNVSTLELGDSALYLCASSLASLAGTDTQYFGPGTRLTVL.

The rearrangement joins TRBV7-2 to TRBJ1-4; TRBD1 agrees at 7 bases. This CDR3 comprises 16 residues. Germline V gene data show CDR1 as SGHTA and CDR2 as FQGNSA. The V and J ends lost 5 bases and 8 bases, in that order; junction bases with no gene match: 14. CDR3 DNA: TGTGCCAGCAGCGCCACCCCAGGGGGAAGGGACGAAAAACTGTTTTTT. This gives the protein CASSATPGGRDEKLFF.

The chain is built from TRBV5-1 and TRBJ1-2; possible D gene TRBD1, 5 bases. V dropped 1 base and J dropped 8 bases, with 15 bases sitting between them. The length of the CDR3 is 14 residues. CDR1 is SGHRS and CDR2 is YFSETQ in the germline V gene. Here the CDR3 reads CASSLPGQGGGYTF. CDR3 nucleotide sequence: TGCGCCAGCAGCTTGCCAGGCCAGGGCGGAGGCTACACCTTC.

V usage is TRBV3-1 and J usage is TRBJ2-3; 7 bases line up with TRBD2. CDR3 size: 14 residues. The ends lost 8 bases at V and 0 bases at J; junction bases unmatched: 5. CDR1 is LGHDT, CDR2 YNNKEL, per germline (reference sequence). Here the CDR3 DNA reads TGTGCCAGCGAGCGGGGCGATAGCACAGATACGCAGTATTTT. As protein: CASERGDSTDTQYF.

This clonotype was seen ten or more times. The V gene is TRBV20-1, the J gene TRBJ2-5; D gene ambiguous. The CDR3 consists of 12 residues. Germline CDR1 reads DFQATT; CDR2 reads SNEGSKA (reference sequence). Trimming pared 3 bases from V and 6 bases from J, leaving 11 bases between. The CDR3 protein is CSASPLRKTQYF. The CDR3 DNA is TGCAGTGCTAGTCCTCTTCGGAAGACCCAGTACTTC.

This clonotype came up a few times. V and J are TRBV29-1 and TRBJ2-3; D uncertain. Between the trimmed V and J ends, which lost 3 bases and 0 bases, there was a span of 16 bases. Germline CDR1 reads SQVTM; CDR2 reads ANQGSEA. The CDR3 is 16 residues long. The CDR3 coding sequence is TGCAGCGTTGAGCAGGCCTTCACGACTAGCACAGATACGCAGTATTTT. Translating gives CSVEQAFTTSTDTQYF.

This clonotype has just a few counts. This chain uses TRBV7-9 with TRBJ2-5; TRBD1 is a possible D gene (5 bases). In germline, CDR1 is SEHNR, CDR2 FQNEAQ (reference sequence). CDR3 size: 11 residues. With 5 bases removed from V and 7 bases from J, the gap between germline ends came to 8 bases. CDR3 DNA: TGTGCCAGCAGCCCCCAGGGGACCCAGTACTTC. Its translation: CASSPQGTQYF. The full variable domain, its missing parts supplied by reference TRBV7-9 and TRBJ2-5, is DTGVSQNPRHKITKRGQNVTFRCDPISEHNRLYWYRQTLGQGPEFLTYFQNEAQLEKSRLLSDRFSAERPKGSFSTLEIQRTEQGDSAMYLCASSPQGTQYFGPGTRLLVL.

There are a few counts of this clonotype. V gene TRBV5-1 combines with J gene TRBJ2-7; 11 bases line up with TRBD1. After removal of 4 bases from V and 5 bases from J, the junction contained 5 bases not matched to a gene. The CDR3 has 14 amino acids. Germline CDR1 and CDR2: SGHRS and YFSETQ. CDR3 protein: CASSGGTGGNEQYF. In DNA, the CDR3 is TGCGCCAGCAGCGGCGGGACAGGGGGAAACGAGCAGTACTTC. The whole variable domain, remainder taken from reference TRBV5-1 and TRBJ2-7, is KAGVTQTPRYLIKTRGQQVTLSCSPISGHRSVSWYQQTPGQGLQFLFEYFSETQRNKGNFPGRFSGRQFSNSRSEMNVSTLELGDSALYLCASSGGTGGNEQYFGPGTRLTVT.

The chain has TRBV6-2 or TRBV6-3 and TRBJ2-5, with 10 positions matching TRBD1. Germline CDR1 reads MNHEY; CDR2 reads SVGEGT. Unmatched junction bases numbered 9, after V lost 6 bases and J lost 5 bases. The CDR3 runs 15 residues. Here the CDR3 DNA reads TGTGCCAGCAGAAGCCGGGACAGGGGACGGGAGACCCAGTACTTC. This codes for CASRSRDRGRETQYF.

This rearrangement joins TRBV29-1 to TRBJ1-4; D not certain. Germline V lookup: CDR1 SQVTM, CDR2 ANQGSEA. This CDR3 comprises 9 residues. Deletions cut 4 bases from V and 10 bases from J, with 4 bases between. CDR3: CSVVRKLFF. The CDR3 DNA follows: TGCAGCGTTGTTAGAAAACTGTTTTTT. The full variable domain, rest sourced from reference TRBV29-1 and TRBJ1-4, is SAVISQKPSRDICQRGTSLTIQCQVDSQVTMMFWYRQQPGQSLTLIATANQGSEATYESGFVIDKFPISRPNLTFSTLTVSNMSPEDSSIYLCSVVRKLFFGSGTQLSVL.

This clonotype occurred a few times. The gene calls are TRBV6-2 or TRBV6-3 and TRBJ2-7; 8 bases fit TRBD2. J was trimmed by 4 bases and V by 2 bases; bases with no gene match: 10. This CDR3 contains 16 residues. The germline V gene encodes CDR1 MNHEY and CDR2 SVGEGT. The CDR3 DNA reads TGTGCCAGCAGTTACCAATGCGGGAGGTTTTGTTACGAGCAGTACTTC. The encoded protein is CASSYQCGRFCYEQYF.

There are a few counts of this clonotype. V is TRBV6-5 and J is TRBJ2-7, with TRBD2 matching 11 bases. Germline loops: CDR1 MNHEY, CDR2 SVGAGI. V lost 6 bases to trimming and J lost 2 bases; unmatched junction nucleotides: 9. This CDR3 spans 16 amino acids. The CDR3 coding sequence is TGTGCCAGCAGCTTAACTAGCGGGAGACCCACCTACGAGCAGTACTTC. Protein product: CASSLTSGRPTYEQYF.

The chain links TRBV20-1 to TRBJ2-1; 14 bases are a match to TRBD2. The CDR3 length is 17 residues. Germline CDR1 and CDR2: DFQATT and SNEGSKA (reference sequence). The J segment lost 3 bases and the V segment lost 3 bases, leaving 7 bases of the junction unmatched. This CDR3 is CSARGLAGARGYNEQFF. DNA for the CDR3: TGCAGTGCTAGGGGACTAGCGGGGGCCAGGGGCTACAATGAGCAGTTCTTC.

J is TRBJ2-1 and V is TRBV5-1, with 10 bases matching TRBD2. Trimming cost V 0 bases and J 1 base; bases outside gene matches: 4. The CDR3 consists of 17 residues. Germline CDR1 is SGHRS and CDR2 is YFSETQ. CDR3 nucleotide sequence: TGCGCCAGCAGCTTGGATCTTAGCGGGGGGTCCTACAATGAGCAGTTCTTC. Its protein product is CASSLDLSGGSYNEQFF. Full variable domain (remainder filled in from reference TRBV5-1 and TRBJ2-1): KAGVTQTPRYLIKTRGQQVTLSCSPISGHRSVSWYQQTPGQGLQFLFEYFSETQRNKGNFPGRFSGRQFSNSRSEMNVSTLELGDSALYLCASSLDLSGGSYNEQFFGPGTRLTVL.

The rearrangement links TRBV6-5 to TRBJ2-7; 8 positions match TRBD2. This CDR3 has 14 residues. V lost 2 bases to trimming and J lost 5 bases; unmatched junction nucleotides: 5. Germline CDR1 is MNHEY and CDR2 is SVGAGI. The CDR3 sequence is CASSYPGGGHEQYF. CDR3 nucleotides: TGTGCCAGCAGTTACCCGGGGGGGGGACACGAGCAGTACTTC.